The rows below give T cell receptor beta chains drawn from one sample of a study of cytomegalovirus exposure and HLA in healthy donors. Assay: immunoSEQ multiplex PCR; the TCRdb copy retains only in-frame clones and omits some. Of fewer than 150,000 clones detected, roughly 80% appear once; the ten largest clones hold around 8%. Sequences were obtained from PBMCs. The receptors originated from a female donor in good health and CMV-seropositive. Both conserved end residues are part of each CDR3. The order of the fields is D gene, clone size, J gene, CDR3 length, V gene, CDR3 protein, CDR3 DNA. The D gene is left open where the match is weak. Only some rows state a clone size, as once, few, many or a class for expanded clones.

NA,NA,TRBJ2-3,14,TRBV5-1,CASRTQDGTDTQYF,TGCGCCAGCAGAACGCAGGATGGAACGGATACGCAGTATTTT
TRBD2,NA,TRBJ2-5,13,TRBV11-2,CASSLAGGGTQYF,TGTGCCAGCAGCTTAGCGGGGGGAGGGACCCAGTACTTC
TRBD1,once,TRBJ2-3,15,TRBV11-3,CASSSERDSFDTQYF,TGTGCCAGCAGCTCCGAACGGGACAGTTTTGATACGCAGTATTTT
NA,NA,TRBJ1-6,13,TRBV6-5,CASSYSAHSPLHF,TGTGCCAGCAGTTACTCGGCCCATTCACCCCTCCACTTT
TRBD2,NA,TRBJ2-1,17,TRBV19,CASSIAGKRGSYNEQFF,TGTGCCAGTAGTATAGCCGGGAAGCGGGGCTCCTACAATGAGCAGTTCTTC
TRBD1,NA,TRBJ2-2,15,TRBV28,CASTYSGGRTGELFF,TGTGCCAGCACCTACTCAGGGGGAAGGACCGGGGAGCTGTTTTTT
NA,NA,TRBJ2-5,12,TRBV30,CAWSLSRETQYF,TGTGCCTGGAGTCTCTCGCGGGAGACCCAGTACTTC
NA,NA,TRBJ2-5,14,TRBV7-8,CASSLGQAQETQYF,TGTGCCAGCAGCTTAGGGCAGGCCCAAGAGACCCAGTACTTC
NA,NA,TRBJ2-2,11,TRBV2,CASLLTGELFF,TGTGCCAGCCTCCTCACCGGGGAGCTGTTTTTT
NA,NA,TRBJ1-5,13,TRBV2,CASSRAENQPQHF,TGTGCCAGCAGCAGGGCCGAGAATCAGCCCCAGCATTTT
NA,NA,TRBJ1-4,12,TRBV2,CASKKRNEKLFF,TGTGCCAGCAAGAAGAGGAATGAAAAACTGTTTTTT
TRBD1,NA,TRBJ2-1,16,TRBV5-1,CASSSGTGNSYNEQFF,TGCGCCAGCAGCTCTGGGACAGGGAACTCCTACAATGAGCAGTTCTTC